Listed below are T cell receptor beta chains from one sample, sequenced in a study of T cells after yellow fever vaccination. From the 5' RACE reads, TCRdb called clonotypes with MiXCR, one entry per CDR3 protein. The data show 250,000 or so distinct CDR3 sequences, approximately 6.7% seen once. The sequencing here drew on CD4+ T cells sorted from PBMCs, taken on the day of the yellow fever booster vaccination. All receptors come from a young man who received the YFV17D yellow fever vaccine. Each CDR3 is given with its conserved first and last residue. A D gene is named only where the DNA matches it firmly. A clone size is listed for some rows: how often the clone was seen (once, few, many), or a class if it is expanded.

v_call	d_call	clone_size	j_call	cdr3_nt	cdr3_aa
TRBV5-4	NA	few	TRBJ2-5	TGTGCCAGCAGCTTGGCCGGGGTCCGCGGCAAAGAGACCCAGTACTTC	CASSLAGVRGKETQYF
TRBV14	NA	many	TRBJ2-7	TGTGCCAGCAGCCAAGATTACGAGGACGAGCAGTACTTC	CASSQDYEDEQYF
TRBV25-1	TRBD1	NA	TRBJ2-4	TGTGCCAGCAGACCTACCGGGACAGGGGAGGCCAAAAACATTCAGTACTTC	CASRPTGTGEAKNIQYF
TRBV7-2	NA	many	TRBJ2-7	TGTGCCAGCAGCCCAGTGGACATGGGCGAGCAGTACTTC	CASSPVDMGEQYF
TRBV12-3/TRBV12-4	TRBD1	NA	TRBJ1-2	TGTGCCAGCAGTCATTTACAGGGGGCCGGGTTGTATGGCTACACCTTC	CASSHLQGAGLYGYTF
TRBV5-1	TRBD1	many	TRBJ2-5	TGCGCCAGCAGCCGAACGGGACAGGGACAAGAGACCCAGTACTTC	CASSRTGQGQETQYF
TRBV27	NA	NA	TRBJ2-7	TGTGCCAGCAGGCTGGACCTTGAGCTGGGGGAGCGGTACTTC	CASRLDLELGERYF
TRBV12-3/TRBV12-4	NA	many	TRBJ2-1	TGTGCCAGCAGTTTTAATTACAATGAGCAGTTCTTC	CASSFNYNEQFF
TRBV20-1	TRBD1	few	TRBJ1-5	TGCAGTGCTAGGATAATTCAGGGGGCTCATAGCAATCAGCCCCAGCATTTT	CSARIIQGAHSNQPQHF
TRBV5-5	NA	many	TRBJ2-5	TGTGCCAGCAGCTTGGATGGGGGGTTTGATGGGACCCAGTACTTC	CASSLDGGFDGTQYF
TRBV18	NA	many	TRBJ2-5	TGTGCCAGCTCACCCCGATTGGAAGAGACCCAGTACTTC	CASSPRLEETQYF
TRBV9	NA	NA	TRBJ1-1	TGTGCCAGCAGCTCCAGATCCCCATCCCAAACTGCTTTCTTT	CASSSRSPSQTAFF
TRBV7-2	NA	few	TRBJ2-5	TGTGCCAGCAGCTTAGGCGTTGGAGGCCAAGAGACCCAGTACTTC	CASSLGVGGQETQYF
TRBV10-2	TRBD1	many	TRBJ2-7	TGCGCCAGCACTTTGGACAGGCCAGGCTTCAACGAGCAGTACTTC	CASTLDRPGFNEQYF
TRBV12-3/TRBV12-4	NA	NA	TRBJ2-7	TGTGCCAGCGGAGGGCCGATTCAGTACTTC	CASGGPIQYF
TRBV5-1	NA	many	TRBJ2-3	TGCGCCAGCAGCTTGAACCCGGGCACAGATACGCAGTATTTT	CASSLNPGTDTQYF
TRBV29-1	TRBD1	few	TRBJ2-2	TGCAGCGTAGTCCCGGGACAGGTGAACACCGGGGAGCTGTTTTTT	CSVVPGQVNTGELFF
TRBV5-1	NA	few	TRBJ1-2	TGCGCCAGCAGCTTGGAGACCGGAAGGGGAGATGGCTACACCTTC	CASSLETGRGDGYTF
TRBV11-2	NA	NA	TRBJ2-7	TGTGCCAGCAGCTCCCTGTCCGGAGGGGGGCGGAGAACCTACGAGCAGTACTTC	CASSSLSGGGRRTYEQYF
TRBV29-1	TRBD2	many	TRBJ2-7	TGCAGCGTTGACCTTAGCGGGGCCGGCGAGCAGTACTTC	CSVDLSGAGEQYF
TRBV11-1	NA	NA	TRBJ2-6	TGTGCCAGCAGCTTAGCGCAGGGTCCTAAGCCTGGGGCCAACGTCCTGACTTTC	CASSLAQGPKPGANVLTF
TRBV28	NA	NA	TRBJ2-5	TGTGCCAGCAGTTTTCTCGTTACGGGCCGGGGGCAAGAGACCCAGTACTTC	CASSFLVTGRGQETQYF
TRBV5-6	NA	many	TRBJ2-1	TGTGCCAGCAGCACCGGGACGGCCGGGATCAAGGCCTACAATGAGCAGTTCTTC	CASSTGTAGIKAYNEQFF
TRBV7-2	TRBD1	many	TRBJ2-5	TGTGCCAGCAGCTTAGTACAGGGGGCTATGGAGACCCAGTACTTC	CASSLVQGAMETQYF
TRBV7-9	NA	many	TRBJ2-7	TGTGCCAGCAGGCTAGACCCTCGAGACGAGCAGTACTTC	CASRLDPRDEQYF
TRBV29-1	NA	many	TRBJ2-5	TGCAGCGTTAGCAGCGACCAAGAGACCCAGTACTTC	CSVSSDQETQYF
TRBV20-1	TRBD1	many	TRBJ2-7	TGCAGTGCTAGATCTTCCGGGACAGGGAGGCCCTACGAGCAGTACTTC	CSARSSGTGRPYEQYF
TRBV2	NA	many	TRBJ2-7	TGTGCCAGCAGCACGGGCCAGAGCTACGAGCAGTACTTC	CASSTGQSYEQYF
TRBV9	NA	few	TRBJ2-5	TGTGCCAGCAGCGTATCACTACAAGAGACCCAGTACTTC	CASSVSLQETQYF
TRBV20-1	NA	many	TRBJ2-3	TGCAGTGCTAGGCTAGCAACAGATACGCAGTATTTT	CSARLATDTQYF
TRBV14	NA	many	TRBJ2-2	TGTGCCAGCAGCCAGTACACCGGGGAGCTGTTTTTT	CASSQYTGELFF
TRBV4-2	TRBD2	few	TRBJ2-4	TGTGCCAGCAGCCAACCCGGCGGGAGAGCCAAAAACATTCAGTACTTC	CASSQPGGRAKNIQYF